This T cell receptor beta chain was recovered during a study of cytomegalovirus exposure and HLA in healthy donors. There are a few counts of this clone. The CDR3 is 14 residues long. Germline CDR1 WNHNN, CDR2 SYGVQD (reference sequence). The germline V and J ends were trimmed by 6 bases and 4 bases, with 12 bases remaining between them. Primers for the PCR totalled 60 Vbeta and 13 Jbeta. Per the original data handling: Unique TCR beta chains numbered around 80 million in a later analysis, with around 10 million shared. Produced via immunoSEQ multiplex PCR; TCRdb's table is partial and in-frame only. That table gives V, J and clone size, and the DNA gave D and trimming. The repertoire consists of 35,000 to 45,000 clones, with 60% to 80% occurring once and the leading ten covering approximately 6.1%.

V and J are TRBV10-1 and TRBJ1-4, with D possibly being TRBD1 (6 bases). The source of this sequence is a man aged 25-45 years in good health and CMV-seronegative. The sequencing input was PBMCs. As DNA, the CDR3 is TGCGCCAGCAGCCAAGGACAGCATAATGAAAAACTGTTTTTT. Amino acid sequence: CASSQGQHNEKLFF.